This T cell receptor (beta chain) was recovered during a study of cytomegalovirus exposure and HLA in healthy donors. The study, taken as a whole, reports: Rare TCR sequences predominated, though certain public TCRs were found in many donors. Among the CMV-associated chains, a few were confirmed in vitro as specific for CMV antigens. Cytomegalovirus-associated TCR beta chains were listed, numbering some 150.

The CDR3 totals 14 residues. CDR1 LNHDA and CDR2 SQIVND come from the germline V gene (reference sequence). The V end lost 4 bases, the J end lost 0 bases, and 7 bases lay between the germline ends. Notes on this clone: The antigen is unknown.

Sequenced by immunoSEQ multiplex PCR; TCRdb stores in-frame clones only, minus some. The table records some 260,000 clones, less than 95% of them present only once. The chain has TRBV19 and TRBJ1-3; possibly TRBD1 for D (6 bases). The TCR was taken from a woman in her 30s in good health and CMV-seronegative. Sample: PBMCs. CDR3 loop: CASSRDTSGNTIYF. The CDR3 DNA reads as TGTGCCAGTAGTAGGGACACCTCTGGAAACACCATATATTTT.